These 30 T cell receptor beta chains came from one sample sequenced in a study of cytomegalovirus exposure and HLA in healthy donors. Assay used: immunoSEQ multiplex PCR; TCRdb lists only in-frame clones, some missing. The sample has some 260,000 clones; roughly 84% are singletons. Sample: PBMCs. The receptors shown here come from a man in his late teens or twenties in good health and CMV-seropositive.

The chain is built from TRBV5-1 and TRBJ2-5, with 12 bases lining up with TRBD2. The CDR3 is made up of 17 amino acids. V gave up 4 bases and J gave up 5 bases; unmatched junction bases: 12. In germline, CDR1 is SGHRS, CDR2 YFSETQ. The CDR3 nucleotides read TGCGCCAGCAGCCCACAACGGACTAGCGGGATGGAGGAGACCCAGTACTTC. Its protein product is CASSPQRTSGMEETQYF.

The chain has TRBV11-2 and TRBJ2-1, with 9 bases matching TRBD2. This CDR3 region has 11 residues. Germline V lookup: CDR1 SGHAT, CDR2 FQNNGV. The CDR3 DNA follows: TGTTCTAGCGGGGTGGGGTATGAGCAGTTCTTC. Amino acids: CSSGVGYEQFF.

The chain recombines TRBV2 with TRBJ1-3; 8 bases map to TRBD1. Germline CDR1 SNHLY, CDR2 FYNNEI. This CDR3 has 15 residues. V was clipped by 6 bases and J by 0 bases; unmatched bases: 4. CDR3 sequence reads: CASSADRVSGNTIYF. The DNA of the CDR3 is TGTGCCAGCAGCGCGGACAGGGTCTCTGGAAACACCATATATTTT.

The rearrangement joins TRBV5-1 to TRBJ2-3; D is ambiguous. V shed 4 bases and J shed 6 bases, with 21 bases lying between them. The CDR3 has 16 amino acids. Germline CDR1 SGHRS, CDR2 YFSETQ. Here the CDR3 DNA reads TGCGCCAGCAGCCGCTTTGTGGCGGCCGATGTGGATACGCAGTATTTT. Residues: CASSRFVAADVDTQYF.

V and J are TRBV6-5 and TRBJ2-1; 10 bases are a match to TRBD2. This CDR3 region has 15 residues. CDR1 is MNHEY, CDR2 SVGAGI, per germline. Trimming cost V 7 bases and J 8 bases; bases outside gene matches: 11. CDR3: CASNVAGGLGYEQFF. The CDR3 DNA reads TGTGCCAGCAACGTAGCGGGAGGCCTCGGATATGAGCAGTTCTTC.

The rearrangement uses TRBV27 and TRBJ2-2; TRBD1 might be the D (5 bases). Germline CDR1 reads MNHEY; CDR2 reads SMNVEV (reference sequence). This CDR3 is built from 14 residues. The V and J ends lost 6 bases and 0 bases respectively, with 8 bases between them. CDR3 nucleotides: TGTGCCAGCAGGAGACAGACGAACACCGGGGAGCTGTTTTTT. It is translated as CASRRQTNTGELFF.

The chain combines TRBV7-2 with TRBJ2-7; D uncertain. Germline-derived CDR1 and CDR2 are SGHTA and FQGNSA. CDR3 size: 14 residues. Trimming took off 3 bases at V and 9 bases at J, with 18 bases between the two ends. The CDR3 reads CASSLDPLIGGQYF. The CDR3 DNA reads as TGTGCCAGCAGCTTGGACCCCTTGATCGGCGGGCAGTACTTC. Combining the CDR3 with reference TRBV7-2 and TRBJ2-7 gives the whole variable domain GAGVSQSPSNKVTEKGKDVELRCDPISGHTALYWYRQSLGQGLEFLIYFQGNSAPDKSGLPSDRFSAERTGGSVSTLTIQRTQQEDSAVYLCASSLDPLIGGQYFGPGTRLTVT.

This clone has a handful of counts. The rearrangement joins TRBV19 to TRBJ1-2, with D possibly being TRBD1 (5 bases). CDR3 length equals 13 residues. CDR1 and CDR2 from the germline V gene are LNHDA and SQIVND (reference sequence). V dropped 7 bases and J dropped 7 bases, with 16 bases sitting between them. CDR3 nucleotide sequence: TGTGCCAGTACCCTGAGGGAGGGGTCTGGCTACACCTTC. Translation gives CASTLREGSGYTF.

The chain combines TRBV7-2 with TRBJ2-7; possibly TRBD1 for D (6 bases). The CDR3 runs 13 residues. Trimming cost V 5 bases and J 3 bases, with 11 bases left between them. CDR1 is SGHTA, CDR2 FQGNSA, per germline. This CDR3 reads CASSPGRGYEQYF. In DNA, the CDR3 is TGTGCCAGCAGCCCAGGCAGGGGCTACGAGCAGTACTTC.

The chain employs TRBV30 and TRBJ1-2; no reliable D call. There are 15 residues in the CDR3. Trimming took 1 base from V and 0 from J, leaving 12 bases between them. Germline V gives CDR1 GTSNPN, CDR2 SVGIG (reference sequence). CDR3 coding DNA: TGTGCCTGGAGTGATTGGACGGAAGCTAACTATGGCTACACCTTC. Its protein is CAWSDWTEANYGYTF.

The chain has TRBV7-2 and TRBJ2-1, with TRBD2 as a possible D gene (6 bases). The V gene's germline CDR1 is SGHTA and CDR2 FQGNSA. This CDR3 has 13 amino acids. The V end lost 4 bases, the J end lost 10 bases, and 14 bases lay between the germline ends. The CDR3 reads CASSSLGGFEQFF. The CDR3 DNA is TGTGCCAGCAGCTCCCTAGGAGGGTTCGAGCAGTTCTTC.

The chain links TRBV30 to TRBJ1-1, with TRBD1 matching 11 bases. The CDR3 sequence is 13 residues long. Trimming took 3 bases from V and 4 from J; bases not matched to a gene: 1. From germline, CDR1 is GTSNPN and CDR2 SVGIG (reference sequence). CDR3 nucleotides: TGTGCCTGGAGAGGGACAGGGGGCACTGAAGCTTTCTTT. Its translation is CAWRGTGGTEAFF.

The V call is TRBV5-1, the J call TRBJ2-6; D possibly uses TRBD1 or TRBD2 (6 bases each). Germline loops: CDR1 SGHRS, CDR2 YFSETQ. CDR3 length equals 17 residues. The germline V and J ends were trimmed by 2 bases and 2 bases, with 14 bases remaining between them. CDR3 DNA: TGCGCCAGCAGCTTTGGAAGGGGGGTGACTGGGGCCAACGTCCTGACTTTC. It is translated as CASSFGRGVTGANVLTF. Looking up the rest from reference TRBV5-1 and TRBJ2-6 gives the full variable domain: KAGVTQTPRYLIKTRGQQVTLSCSPISGHRSVSWYQQTPGQGLQFLFEYFSETQRNKGNFPGRFSGRQFSNSRSEMNVSTLELGDSALYLCASSFGRGVTGANVLTFGAGSRLTVL.

This rearrangement joins TRBV18 to TRBJ2-7; D gene uncertain. The CDR3 runs to 13 residues. CDR1 and CDR2 (germline): KGHSH, LQKENI. The V end was cut by 2 bases, the J end by 3 bases, with 8 bases between. CDR3 region: CASSPNFSYEQYF. The CDR3 DNA sequence: TGTGCCAGCTCACCAAACTTTAGCTACGAGCAGTACTTC.

The chain couples TRBV6-1 to TRBJ1-4; D gene unclear. Germline V gene data show CDR1 as MNHNS and CDR2 as SASEGT. The CDR3 spans 15 residues. Trimming cost V 4 bases and J 1 base, with 10 bases left between them. The CDR3 here is CASSAAFRTNEKLFF. CDR3 in DNA: TGTGCCAGCAGTGCAGCATTTAGAACTAATGAAAAACTGTTTTTT.

The chain recombines TRBV7-6 with TRBJ2-7, with 8 bases lining up with TRBD1. The J segment lost 3 bases and the V segment lost 1 base, leaving 2 bases of the junction unmatched. The CDR3 has 14 amino acids. CDR1 is SGHVS, CDR2 FNYEAQ, per germline. CDR3 bases: TGTGCCAGCAGCTTAGGGGGACAGGACTACGAGCAGTACTTC. Protein: CASSLGGQDYEQYF.

The chain employs TRBV7-9 and TRBJ2-1; possibly TRBD1 for D (5 bases). CDR3 length equals 14 residues. V lost 5 bases, J lost 4 bases, and 12 bases lay in between. Germline V CDR1 and CDR2: SEHNR, FQNEAQ (reference sequence). In nucleotides, the CDR3 is TGTGCCAGCAGCACCCGGACATTTTACAATGAGCAGTTCTTC. It is translated as CASSTRTFYNEQFF.

The chain couples TRBV7-9 to TRBJ2-3; D unresolved. V lost 5 bases, J lost 0 bases, and 12 bases lay in between. Germline CDR1 SEHNR, CDR2 FQNEAQ (reference sequence). This CDR3 comprises 15 residues. The CDR3 DNA sequence: TGTGCCAGCAGCCCCAGTACTTCAAGCACAGATACGCAGTATTTT. Translating it yields CASSPSTSSTDTQYF.

The J gene is TRBJ1-2, the V gene TRBV19; TRBD1 agrees at 7 bases. The germline gives CDR1 LNHDA, CDR2 SQIVND (reference sequence). V shed 11 bases and J 3 bases; nucleotides not matched to a gene: 3. This CDR3 is built from 11 residues. CDR3 sequence reads: CAVQGYYGYTF. DNA for the CDR3: TGTGCCGTACAGGGGTACTATGGCTACACCTTC. The full variable domain, completed using reference TRBV19 and TRBJ1-2, is DGGITQSPKYLFRKEGQNVTLSCEQNLNHDAMYWYRQDPGQGLRLIYYSQIVNDFQKGDIAEGYSVSREKKESFPLTVTSAQKNPTAFYLCAVQGYYGYTFGSGTRLTVV.

This chain joins TRBV15 and TRBJ1-5; D may be TRBD1 (5 bases). This CDR3 is 15 amino acids long. Trimming shortened V by 0 bases and J by 6 bases, and 12 bases separated the two germline ends. CDR1 is LNHNV, CDR2 YYDKDF, per germline (reference sequence). CDR3 sequence (DNA): TGTGCCACCAGCAGAGATCGGGGGGGTGGTCAGCCCCAGCATTTT. Translating it yields CATSRDRGGGQPQHF.

The chain links TRBV28 to TRBJ2-1, with a tentative D call TRBD2 (6 bases). This CDR3 region has 14 residues. With 8 bases removed from V and 12 bases from J, the gap between germline ends came to 23 bases. Germline-derived CDR1 and CDR2 are MDHEN and SYDVKM. CDR3 sequence: CASLSSREMTVQFF. In nucleotides, the CDR3 is TGTGCCAGCCTTTCATCCCGGGAGATGACCGTGCAGTTCTTC.

The V and J genes are TRBV2 and TRBJ2-1; a possible D gene is TRBD2 (6 bases). This CDR3 has 15 amino acids. Looked up from germline, CDR1 is SNHLY and CDR2 is FYNNEI. Trimming removed 2 bases at V and 2 bases at J, with 10 bases between. The DNA for the CDR3 is TGTGCCAGCAGTGAATCGGGAGTTCCCTACAATGAGCAGTTCTTC. Translating gives CASSESGVPYNEQFF.

The chain uses TRBV30 and TRBJ2-7, with 9 bases lining up with TRBD2. The V segment lost 0 bases and the J segment 2 bases; nucleotides outside the gene matches: 5. This CDR3 is built from 15 residues. Germline values: CDR1 GTSNPN, CDR2 SVGIG (reference sequence). CDR3 loop: CAWSVHGGRAYEQYF. The CDR3 DNA reads TGTGCCTGGAGTGTACACGGCGGGAGGGCCTACGAGCAGTACTTC.

The V gene is TRBV6-1, the J gene TRBJ2-1; 9 nucleotides agree with TRBD2. The junction had 5 bases not matched to a gene; V was cut back by 1 base and J by 4 bases. The CDR3 loop spans 16 amino acids. Germline values: CDR1 MNHNS, CDR2 SASEGT. The CDR3 is CASSEEAGGLYNEQFF. In DNA, the CDR3 is TGTGCCAGCAGTGAAGAAGCGGGAGGTTTATACAATGAGCAGTTCTTC.

The V call is TRBV7-2, the J call TRBJ1-1; D possibly corresponds to TRBD1 (6 bases). Deletions cut 2 bases from V and 8 bases from J, with 12 bases between. Germline V gene lookup returns CDR1 SGHTA and CDR2 FQGNSA. The CDR3 has 13 amino acids. DNA of the CDR3: TGTGCCAGCAGCTTACACAGGGTAGGCGAAGCTTTCTTT. It specifies CASSLHRVGEAFF.

The V gene is TRBV10-3, the J gene TRBJ2-7; D not resolved. Germline-derived CDR1 and CDR2 are ENHRY and SYGVKD. V was trimmed by 8 bases and J by 2 bases, leaving 4 bases between them. The CDR3 loop spans 10 amino acids. The CDR3 region is CAIGTYEQYF. The DNA of the CDR3 is TGTGCCATCGGGACCTACGAGCAGTACTTC.

The CDR3 nucleotides are TGTGCCAGCAGCCGCCCTACAGGGATCGGGTACGAGCAGTACTTC. Amino acids: CASSRPTGIGYEQYF. The rearrangement uses TRBV28 and TRBJ2-7; D might be TRBD1 (6 bases). CDR1 MDHEN and CDR2 SYDVKM come from the germline V gene. This CDR3 comprises 15 residues. Trimming shortened V by 6 bases and J by 4 bases, and 19 bases separated the two germline ends.

This rearrangement joins TRBV5-8 to TRBJ2-7; TRBD1 or TRBD2 may be the D gene (5 bases each). CDR1 is SGHTS and CDR2 is YDEGEE in the germline V gene. The CDR3 loop spans 12 amino acids. Trimming took off 7 bases at V and 2 bases at J, with 10 bases between the two ends. CDR3 nucleotide sequence: TGTGCCAGCCGGGGACCGCCCTACGAGCAGTACTTC. Translating gives CASRGPPYEQYF.

This chain joins TRBV27 and TRBJ2-1, with TRBD2 matching over 11 bases. The CDR3 has 14 amino acids. Per germline, CDR1 MNHEY and CDR2 SMNVEV (reference sequence). With V trimmed by 5 bases and J by 10 bases, 7 bases remained unmatched. The CDR3 protein is CASSRGTSGQEQFF. As DNA, the CDR3 is TGTGCCAGCAGTCGGGGGACTAGCGGACAAGAGCAGTTCTTC.

V and J are TRBV6-1 and TRBJ2-5, with 10 bases matching TRBD2. The CDR3 has 13 residues. Germline values: CDR1 MNHNS, CDR2 SASEGT. The trim removed 4 bases at V and 5 bases at J, leaving 1 base unmatched. As DNA, the CDR3 is TGTGCCAGCAGTGTTAGCGGGAGGGAGACCCAGTACTTC. It codes for CASSVSGRETQYF.